This T cell receptor (beta chain) came from a study of a mutant IDH1 vaccine in newly diagnosed glioma. Study at large: Those enrolled had earlier been treated with radiotherapy, temozolomide, or both, mostly both.

Germline CDR1 PRHDT, CDR2 FYEKMQ (reference sequence). CDR3 size: 17 residues. V shed 2 bases, J shed 0 bases, and the junction held 3 bases outside the gene matches. The data were produced by immunoSEQ multiplex PCR, yet TCRdb's version contains in-frame clones alone and is incomplete. Of roughly 42,000 clones listed, 80% to 90% are singletons. Points on this clone: Antigen unknown.

As to time point: week 5, during vaccination. The study gave 300 ug of mutant IDH1 20-mer peptide per vaccine dose, with topical imiquimod. The chain has TRBV13 and TRBJ1-4, with 10 bases matching TRBD1. The sequenced sample was PBMCs, obtained from a glioma patient whose treatment included an IDH1 peptide vaccine. This sequence originates from a man aged 35-49 years with glioma. The CDR3 region has the DNA TGTGCCAGCAGCTTAACAGGACAGGGGGCAACTAATGAAAAACTGTTTTTT. It codes for CASSLTGQGATNEKLFF.